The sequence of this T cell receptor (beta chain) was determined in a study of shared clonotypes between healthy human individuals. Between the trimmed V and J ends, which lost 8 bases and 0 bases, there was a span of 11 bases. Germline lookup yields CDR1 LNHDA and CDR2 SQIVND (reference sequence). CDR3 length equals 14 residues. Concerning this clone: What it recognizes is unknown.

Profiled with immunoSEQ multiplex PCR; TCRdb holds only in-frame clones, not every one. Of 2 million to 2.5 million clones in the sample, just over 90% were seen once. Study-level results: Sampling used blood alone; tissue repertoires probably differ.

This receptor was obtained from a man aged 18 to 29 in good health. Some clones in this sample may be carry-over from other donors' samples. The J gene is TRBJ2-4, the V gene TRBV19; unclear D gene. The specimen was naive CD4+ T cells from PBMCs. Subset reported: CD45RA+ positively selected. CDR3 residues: CASDRPLAKNIQYF. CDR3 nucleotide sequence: TGTGCCAGTGATCGCCCGCTAGCCAAAAACATTCAGTACTTC.